One sample yielded the 6 T cell receptor beta chains listed below, sequenced in a study. TCRdb fed the RT-PCR reads into MiXCR, producing one record per CDR3 protein. The top ten clones hold around 3.3% of a sample with fewer than 800,000 distinct CDR3 sequences, 11% to 15% of them seen once. Sequencing input: memory CD4+ T cells from blood. All receptors come from a female donor in good health, serving as a healthy control.

There are many counts of this clonotype. The genes are TRBV12-3 or TRBV12-4 and TRBJ2-6; D possibly corresponds to TRBD1 (6 bases). CDR3 size: 14 residues. The germline V and J ends were trimmed by 6 bases and 0 bases, with 6 bases remaining between them. For the CDR3, the DNA is TGTGCCAGCAGACAGGGCTCTGGGGCCAACGTCCTGACTTTC. Protein product: CASRQGSGANVLTF.

The rearrangement uses TRBV7-2 and TRBJ2-1; 8 nucleotides agree with TRBD2. Trimming took 1 base from V and 7 from J; bases not matched to a gene: 12. Germline V gene sequence: CDR1 SGHTA, CDR2 FQGNSA. The length of the CDR3 is 17 residues. The CDR3 protein is CASSLVAVAGQSNEQFF. DNA of the CDR3: TGTGCCAGCAGCTTAGTGGCGGTAGCGGGGCAATCAAATGAGCAGTTCTTC.

This clonotype was seen repeatedly, ten times or more. This chain joins TRBV12-3 or TRBV12-4 and TRBJ1-2; 10 bases fit TRBD1. CDR3 length equals 16 residues. V shed 5 bases, J shed 8 bases, and the junction held 14 bases outside the gene matches. Here the CDR3 reads CASSTRVRDRGGGYTF. The CDR3 coding sequence is TGTGCCAGCAGTACCCGAGTGCGGGACAGGGGAGGAGGCTACACCTTC.

The V and J genes are TRBV5-1 and TRBJ1-1, with D perhaps TRBD1 (5 bases). The CDR3 runs to 16 residues. Trimming removed 4 bases at V and 4 bases at J, with 20 bases between. Germline V lookup: CDR1 SGHRS, CDR2 YFSETQ. The CDR3 DNA sequence: TGCGCCAGCAGCCAACACAGATCAGGGTCGGGCACTGAAGCTTTCTTT. This codes for CASSQHRSGSGTEAFF. The variable domain in full, with the rest retrieved from reference TRBV5-1 and TRBJ1-1, is KAGVTQTPRYLIKTRGQQVTLSCSPISGHRSVSWYQQTPGQGLQFLFEYFSETQRNKGNFPGRFSGRQFSNSRSEMNVSTLELGDSALYLCASSQHRSGSGTEAFFGQGTRLTVV.

Here the CDR3 DNA reads TGTGCCATCAGTGCGAGCGGAGAGCCATACGAGCAGTACTTC. Amino acids: CAISASGEPYEQYF. V gene TRBV10-3 combines with J gene TRBJ2-7; tentative D call: TRBD2 (5 bases). This CDR3 region has 14 residues. The ends were cut back, 4 bases at V and 4 bases at J, with 14 bases in the middle. Germline-derived CDR1 and CDR2 are ENHRY and SYGVKD.

This clonotype was detected ten times or more. The chain uses TRBV7-3 and TRBJ2-1; 11 nucleotides match TRBD2. The J segment lost 5 bases and the V segment lost 5 bases, leaving 11 bases of the junction unmatched. In germline, CDR1 is SGHTA, CDR2 FQGTGA. CDR3 size: 17 residues. This chain's CDR3 is CASSVTSGTIKDNEQFF. CDR3 nucleotides: TGTGCCAGCAGCGTGACTAGCGGGACGATAAAGGACAATGAGCAGTTCTTC.